Below are 19 T cell receptor beta chains sequenced from a single sample in a study of control samples from healthy donors and cancer patients. Repertoires were generated with immunoSEQ multiplex PCR, while TCRdb's copy carries only in-frame clones and drops some. The data show about 85,000 clones, 90% seen once. The sample was blood. These receptors all come from a young woman in good health.

This chain links TRBV5-8 with TRBJ1-3; TRBD1 matches 9 bases. CDR1 is SGHTS and CDR2 is YDEGEE in the germline V gene. This CDR3 contains 18 residues. V shed 1 base and J 4 bases; nucleotides not matched to a gene: 12. The CDR3: CASSLTVYTGGEGNTIYF. For the CDR3, the DNA is TGTGCCAGCAGCTTGACCGTCTATACAGGGGGCGAAGGAAACACCATATATTTT. Combining the CDR3 with reference TRBV5-8 and TRBJ1-3 gives the whole variable domain EAGVTQSPTHLIKTRGQQATLRCSPISGHTSVYWYQQALGLGLQFLLWYDEGEERNRGNFPPRFSGRQFPNYSSELNVNALELEDSALYLCASSLTVYTGGEGNTIYFGEGSWLTVV.

The genes are TRBV27 and TRBJ1-5; D remains ambiguous. V was clipped by 4 bases and J by 6 bases, with 10 bases between them. CDR1 is MNHEY and CDR2 is SMNVEV in the germline V gene (reference sequence). This CDR3 has 13 amino acids. The CDR3 reads CASSYGVRQPQHF. In nucleotides, the CDR3 is TGTGCCAGCAGTTATGGGGTCCGTCAGCCCCAGCATTTT.

The chain combines TRBV27 with TRBJ1-2; 7 bases match TRBD1. V dropped 4 bases and J dropped 6; count of bases not matched to a gene: 38. Germline assignment: CDR1 MNHEY and CDR2 SMNVEV (reference sequence). The CDR3 is made up of 24 amino acids. CDR3 protein: CASSSGSYPYSITLGQETLNGYTF. CDR3 coding DNA: TGTGCCAGCAGTTCTGGAAGTTACCCGTATTCTATAACTCTTGGACAGGAGACTCTAAATGGCTACACCTTC.

This rearrangement joins TRBV19 to TRBJ1-1, with 7 nucleotides matching TRBD1. The CDR3 spans 16 residues. Trimming removed 4 bases from V and 5 bases from J; junction bases left unmatched: 13. Germline values: CDR1 LNHDA, CDR2 SQIVND (reference sequence). The CDR3 sequence: CASSTQLRQGGTEAFF. Written as DNA, the CDR3 is TGTGCCAGTAGTACCCAATTACGACAGGGTGGAACTGAAGCTTTCTTT.

The chain recombines TRBV9 with TRBJ1-1, with D possibly TRBD1 on 5 matching bases. Germline V CDR1 and CDR2: SGDLS, YYNGEE. CDR3 size: 13 residues. Trimming cost V 0 bases and J 3 bases, with 6 bases left between them. The CDR3, as DNA: TGTGCCAGCAGCGTAGGAGGGGACACTGAAGCTTTCTTT. Amino acids: CASSVGGDTEAFF.

The chain combines TRBV6-6 with TRBJ2-7; D not resolved. Germline CDR1 and CDR2: MNHNY and SVGAGI (reference sequence). The CDR3 has 11 amino acids. Trimming shortened V by 5 bases and J by 3 bases, and 5 bases separated the two germline ends. CDR3 DNA: TGTGCCAGCAGTGAACTCTACGAGCAGTACTTC. As protein: CASSELYEQYF.

The rearrangement joins TRBV6-5 to TRBJ2-1; TRBD2 matches at 7 bases. Germline assignment: CDR1 MNHEY and CDR2 SVGAGI. V lost 5 bases, J lost 6 bases, and 4 bases stayed unmatched. This CDR3 is built from 13 residues. For the CDR3, the DNA is TGTGCCAGCAGTAAGCTAGCGGCCAATGAGCAGTTCTTC. This sequence encodes CASSKLAANEQFF.

The chain is built from TRBV21-1 and TRBJ1-2. TRBV21-1 is deemed a pseudogene. This CDR3 contains 15 residues. The CDR3 region has the DNA TGTGCCAGCAGGAAAGGGGGGGAGAATTTGGATGGCTACACCTTC. It yields the protein CASRKGGENLDGYTF.

This clone was counted a single time. CDR3 DNA: TGCAGCGTTGAAGGAACAGGAACTAATGAAAAACTGTTTTTT. It is translated as CSVEGTGTNEKLFF. The chain joins TRBV29-1 to TRBJ1-4; D is possibly TRBD1 (5 bases). The CDR3 has 14 residues. V was clipped by 1 base and J by 1 base, with 7 bases between them. The germline CDR1 and CDR2 sequences are SQVTM and ANQGSEA.

The chain carries TRBV12-5 and TRBJ1-1, with D uncertain. The germline gives CDR1 LGHNT, CDR2 FRNRAP. The length of the CDR3 is 16 residues. V lost 4 bases to trimming and J lost 0 bases, with 15 bases between them. The CDR3 is CASGSVLGQMNTEAFF. For the CDR3, the DNA is TGTGCTAGTGGTTCGGTACTCGGGCAGATGAACACTGAAGCTTTCTTT.

The J gene is TRBJ1-5, the V gene TRBV28, with 7 positions matching TRBD1. Germline V gives CDR1 MDHEN, CDR2 SYDVKM. V shed 4 bases and J 0 bases; nucleotides not matched to a gene: 6. This CDR3 is built from 16 residues. In DNA, the CDR3 is TGTGCCAGCAGTTCGAGGACAGGCGATAGCAATCAGCCCCAGCATTTT. This sequence encodes CASSSRTGDSNQPQHF.

The rearrangement links TRBV4-1 to TRBJ2-7, with 8 bases lining up with TRBD2. Germline CDR1 reads MGHRA; CDR2 reads YSYEKL. J was trimmed by 2 bases and V by 5 bases; bases with no gene match: 11. This CDR3 region has 16 residues. The CDR3 sequence is CASSFRGSGGPYEQYF. CDR3 DNA sequence: TGCGCCAGCAGCTTTCGAGGGAGCGGGGGACCCTACGAGCAGTACTTC.

This clone has just one count. The gene calls are TRBV7-9 and TRBJ1-3; D might be TRBD1 (5 bases). Germline V gene lookup returns CDR1 SEHNR and CDR2 FQNEAQ (reference sequence). Between the trimmed V and J ends, which lost 6 bases and 2 bases, there was a span of 8 bases. The CDR3 has 13 amino acids. The CDR3 region has the DNA TGTGCCAGCAGGAGGGGTGCTGGAAACACCATATATTTT. Translating it yields CASRRGAGNTIYF.

The gene calls are TRBV12-3 or TRBV12-4 and TRBJ1-2, with no clear D. The CDR3 sequence is 11 residues long. V lost 7 bases, J lost 8 bases, and 11 bases lay in between. The DNA for the CDR3 is TGTGCCAGCACCTCGGTATTCGGCTACACCTTC. This gives the protein CASTSVFGYTF.

The CDR3 loop is CASSEADRDSPLHF. Written as DNA, the CDR3 is TGTGCCAGCAGTGAAGCGGACAGGGATTCACCCCTCCACTTT. This chain connects TRBV2 to TRBJ1-6, with 8 nucleotides matching TRBD1. The length of the CDR3 is 14 residues. The J segment lost 8 bases and the V segment lost 0 bases, leaving 0 bases of the junction unmatched. The germline V gene encodes CDR1 SNHLY and CDR2 FYNNEI.

This clone has a single count. V gene TRBV29-1 combines with J gene TRBJ1-1, with D tentatively TRBD1 (6 bases). V lost 7 bases and J 5 bases, leaving 20 bases between the germline ends. CDR1 and CDR2 (germline): SQVTM, ANQGSEA. The CDR3 is 14 residues long. CDR3 residues: CSAVRGAGWTEAFF. CDR3 DNA sequence: TGCAGCGCCGTGCGGGGGGCTGGTTGGACTGAAGCTTTCTTT.

The chain's CDR3 is CASSPGTVNEQFF. In DNA form, the CDR3 reads TGCGCCAGCAGCCCGGGGACAGTCAATGAGCAGTTCTTC. The rearrangement links TRBV5-1 to TRBJ2-1, with 7 bases identical to TRBD1. The CDR3 is made up of 13 amino acids. V was pared by 4 bases and J by 6 bases, with 4 bases of the junction left unmatched. The germline CDR1 and CDR2 sequences are SGHRS and YFSETQ.

This chain uses TRBV6-5 with TRBJ1-5; tentative D call: TRBD1 (6 bases). The CDR3 extends over 15 amino acids. The germline V gene encodes CDR1 MNHEY and CDR2 SVGAGI. The V end lost 0 bases, the J end lost 4 bases, and 10 bases lay between the germline ends. The chain's CDR3 is CASSYSRGGNQPQHF. For the CDR3, the DNA is TGTGCCAGCAGTTACTCTCGAGGGGGTAATCAGCCCCAGCATTTT.

The chain employs TRBV19 and TRBJ2-5, with D hard to call. Per germline, CDR1 LNHDA and CDR2 SQIVND (reference sequence). V lost 3 bases and J 1 base, leaving 12 bases between the germline ends. This CDR3 contains 15 residues. DNA for the CDR3: TGTGCCAGTAGTATTCCCGGACCGCTCCAAGAGACCCAGTACTTC. It codes for CASSIPGPLQETQYF.